The 27 T cell receptor beta chains presented below share a single source sample, sequenced in a study of blood T cell repertoires in COVID-19. TCRdb's table, derived via immunoSEQ multiplex PCR, lists solely in-frame clones and lacks some. The table records around 150,000 clones, more than 75% of them present only once. Sequencing was done on a sample of peripheral blood. All receptors derive from a man aged 55 to 70 who had recovered from COVID-19.

The V and J genes are TRBV28 and TRBJ2-7, with TRBD2 identical over 8 bases. The germline V gene has CDR1 MDHEN and CDR2 SYDVKM. The CDR3 spans 15 residues. Germline trimming cut 2 bases from V and 1 base from J; bases unmatched to any gene: 4. The CDR3 nucleotides are TGTGCCAGCAGTTTAACGCCTAGCGGGTCCTACGAGCAGTACTTC. It is translated as CASSLTPSGSYEQYF.

Regarding this clone: Other DNA variants within this sample encode the same CDR3. The rearrangement uses TRBV30 and TRBJ1-6, with TRBD1 matching over 7 bases. This CDR3 has 13 amino acids. The V gene end was trimmed by 1 base and the J gene end by 7 bases; junction bases not matched to a gene: 1. Per germline, CDR1 GTSNPN and CDR2 SVGIG (reference sequence). The CDR3 loop is CAWSGQGNSPLHF. The CDR3 nucleotides are TGTGCCTGGAGTGGACAGGGAAATTCACCCCTCCACTTT.

J is TRBJ2-4 and V is TRBV27; D might be TRBD2 (5 bases). The CDR3 spans 14 residues. With 6 bases removed from V and 3 bases from J, the gap between germline ends came to 12 bases. Germline assignment: CDR1 MNHEY and CDR2 SMNVEV (reference sequence). CDR3 region: CASRPLEVKNIQYF. The CDR3 bases are TGTGCCAGCAGGCCCTTGGAGGTCAAAAACATTCAGTACTTC.

The chain combines TRBV6-6 with TRBJ1-4; possibly TRBD1 for D (5 bases). Germline CDR1 and CDR2: MNHNY and SVGAGI (reference sequence). This CDR3 is 13 amino acids long. Trimming took 10 bases from V and 7 from J, leaving 16 bases between them. CDR3 loop: CATGQGRGEKLFF. The DNA of the CDR3 is TGTGCCACAGGGCAGGGCCGAGGTGAAAAACTGTTTTTT.

This clone was detected once. The chain uses TRBV15 and TRBJ2-7; D gene ambiguous. Germline values: CDR1 LNHNV, CDR2 YYDKDF (reference sequence). The V end lost 0 bases, the J end lost 6 bases, and 15 bases lay between the germline ends. This CDR3 spans 15 amino acids. DNA of the CDR3: TGTGCCACCAGCAGAGATAAACAGCTCACTCGCGAGCAGTACTTC. It encodes CATSRDKQLTREQYF.

This sequence joins TRBV28 and TRBJ2-1; 11 positions match TRBD1. Looked up from germline, CDR1 is MDHEN and CDR2 is SYDVKM. The V and J ends lost 3 bases and 8 bases, in that order; junction bases with no gene match: 3. The CDR3 spans 14 residues. In DNA form, the CDR3 reads TGTGCCAGCAGTTTGGACAGGGGGCTCTATGAGCAGTTCTTC. Translated: CASSLDRGLYEQFF.

This sequence joins TRBV20-1 and TRBJ1-2; no reliable D call. CDR3 size: 11 residues. Trimming took 4 bases from V and 3 from J, leaving 6 bases between them. CDR1 and CDR2 from the germline V gene are DFQATT and SNEGSKA (reference sequence). The CDR3 loop reads CSATADYGYTF. CDR3 DNA: TGCAGTGCTACCGCAGACTATGGCTACACCTTC.

The rearrangement links TRBV7-2 to TRBJ2-1, with TRBD2 matching over 8 bases. Trimming took 2 bases from V and 7 from J; bases not matched to a gene: 4. CDR1 is SGHTA and CDR2 is FQGNSA in the germline V gene. The CDR3 has 14 residues. CDR3 nucleotide sequence: TGTGCCAGCAGCTTACCCGCGGGGGGTAATGAGCAGTTCTTC. As protein: CASSLPAGGNEQFF.

The chain employs TRBV7-2 and TRBJ1-5; possibly TRBD1 for D (6 bases). The germline V gene encodes CDR1 SGHTA and CDR2 FQGNSA. The V gene lost 3 bases and the J gene lost 3 bases, with 15 bases spanning the gap. The CDR3 extends over 16 amino acids. The CDR3 loop is CASSLDSPLTNQPQHF. CDR3 nucleotides: TGTGCCAGCAGCTTGGACAGTCCCTTAACCAATCAGCCCCAGCATTTT.

This chain connects TRBV7-9 to TRBJ2-1; 7 nucleotides match TRBD2. J was trimmed by 4 bases and V by 6 bases; bases with no gene match: 6. There are 14 residues in the CDR3. CDR1 is SEHNR, CDR2 FQNEAQ, per germline (reference sequence). In DNA, the CDR3 is TGTGCCAGCAGTGCGGGAGAAGGGTACAATGAGCAGTTCTTC. This translates into CASSAGEGYNEQFF.

The gene calls are TRBV4-3 and TRBJ2-7, with 10 nucleotides matching TRBD1. V was clipped by 0 bases and J by 1 base; unmatched bases: 9. The length of the CDR3 is 18 residues. Germline assignment: CDR1 LGHNA and CDR2 YSLEER. As DNA, the CDR3 is TGCGCCAGCAGCCAAGATTTACGGGGACAGGGGTCTTCCTACGAGCAGTACTTC. The encoded protein is CASSQDLRGQGSSYEQYF.

The chain couples TRBV2 to TRBJ1-2; D possibly corresponds to TRBD1 (5 bases). The CDR3 is made up of 17 amino acids. In germline, CDR1 is SNHLY, CDR2 FYNNEI. V lost 4 bases, J lost 8 bases, and 26 bases lay in between. In DNA form, the CDR3 reads TGTGCCAGCAGTGTCGACGACTTATTAAAGGGGAAAATCGGCTACACCTTC. It encodes CASSVDDLLKGKIGYTF.

This sequence joins TRBV28 and TRBJ1-6, with a weak D call TRBD1 (5 bases). V lost 6 bases to trimming and J lost 8 bases, with 14 bases between them. Germline V lookup: CDR1 MDHEN, CDR2 SYDVKM. CDR3 size: 14 residues. CDR3 nucleotides: TGTGCCAGCAGGCCACCGGGACTCGATTCACCCCTCCACTTT. It translates to CASRPPGLDSPLHF.

The chain combines TRBV19 with TRBJ2-6; D is possibly TRBD1 (5 bases). The germline V gene has CDR1 LNHDA and CDR2 SQIVND (reference sequence). V was cut by 7 bases and J by 2 bases, with 12 bases left in between. This CDR3 has 15 residues. CDR3 in amino acids: CASNTGAAGANVLTF. Written as DNA, the CDR3 is TGTGCCAGTAATACAGGTGCGGCTGGGGCCAACGTCCTGACTTTC.

The chain combines TRBV4-3 with TRBJ1-2; D perhaps matches TRBD1 (6 bases). Trimming stripped 0 bases from V and 5 bases from J, with 13 bases between. Germline CDR1 is LGHNA and CDR2 is YSLEER. The length of the CDR3 is 15 residues. DNA of the CDR3: TGCGCCAGCAGCCAAGATCGACAGGCCTTTTATGGCTACACCTTC. Translated, it gives CASSQDRQAFYGYTF.

This sequence joins TRBV27 and TRBJ2-2; a weak D match, TRBD1 (6 bases). The germline CDR1 and CDR2 sequences are MNHEY and SMNVEV (reference sequence). The V end was cut by 6 bases, the J end by 5 bases, with 13 bases between. This CDR3 is 14 amino acids long. This CDR3 reads CASSLGQYTGELFF. The DNA for the CDR3 is TGTGCCAGCAGCCTCGGACAGTATACCGGGGAGCTGTTTTTT.

The chain uses TRBV9 and TRBJ2-1; 7 nucleotides line up with TRBD1. Germline V gene lookup returns CDR1 SGDLS and CDR2 YYNGEE. The CDR3 extends over 13 amino acids. The ends lost 3 bases at V and 4 bases at J; junction bases unmatched: 1. The CDR3 coding sequence is TGTGCCAGCAGCGCGACAGGGTACAATGAGCAGTTCTTC. Translation: CASSATGYNEQFF.

The V and J genes are TRBV6-5 and TRBJ1-1; no firm D call. The V and J ends lost 5 bases and 4 bases respectively, with 8 bases between them. The CDR3 loop spans 12 amino acids. Looked up from germline, CDR1 is MNHEY and CDR2 is SVGAGI. Written as DNA, the CDR3 is TGTGCCAGCAGTCCCTCTTTCACTGAAGCTTTCTTT. This translates into CASSPSFTEAFF.

This chain uses TRBV12-5 with TRBJ2-3; perhaps TRBD1 as D (6 bases). The CDR3 runs to 15 residues. Trimming pared 3 bases from V and 2 bases from J, leaving 12 bases between. CDR1 and CDR2 (germline): LGHNT, FRNRAP. The CDR3 nucleotides are TGTGCTAGTGGTTTTCGCTCAGGGGTCACAGATACGCAGTATTTT. It encodes CASGFRSGVTDTQYF.

This rearrangement joins TRBV9 to TRBJ2-2; D not certain. V gave up 3 bases and J gave up 5 bases, with 17 bases separating them. This CDR3 is 16 amino acids long. Per the germline V gene, CDR1 is SGDLS and CDR2 is YYNGEE. The CDR3 bases are TGTGCCAGCAGCGCACTCCGGGTGGCCCCAACCGGGGAGCTGTTTTTT. Translated, it gives CASSALRVAPTGELFF.

The chain combines TRBV12-3 or TRBV12-4 with TRBJ1-5, with 7 bases that match TRBD1. The V and J ends lost 5 bases and 9 bases, in that order; junction bases with no gene match: 7. This CDR3 region has 13 residues. The chain's CDR3 is CASSLDRVMPQHF. In DNA form, the CDR3 reads TGTGCCAGCAGTCTAGACAGGGTAATGCCCCAGCATTTT.

The rearrangement joins TRBV30 to TRBJ1-1; 8 nucleotides line up with TRBD1. Trimming took 1 base from V and 3 from J; bases not matched to a gene: 7. Germline lookup yields CDR1 GTSNPN and CDR2 SVGIG (reference sequence). The CDR3 is 15 amino acids. CDR3 nucleotides: TGTGCCTGGAGTGGAGGGACAGGTATGGACACTGAAGCTTTCTTT. This gives the protein CAWSGGTGMDTEAFF.

The rearrangement links TRBV7-9 to TRBJ2-7; perhaps TRBD2 as D (6 bases). Deletions cut 2 bases from V and 4 bases from J, with 15 bases between. The CDR3 contains 15 residues. In germline, CDR1 is SEHNR, CDR2 FQNEAQ (reference sequence). The CDR3: CASSLSGRPPYEQYF. CDR3 sequence (DNA): TGTGCCAGCAGCTTATCTGGGAGGCCCCCATACGAGCAGTACTTC. The whole variable domain, remainder taken from reference TRBV7-9 and TRBJ2-7, is DTGVSQNPRHKITKRGQNVTFRCDPISEHNRLYWYRQTLGQGPEFLTYFQNEAQLEKSRLLSDRFSAERPKGSFSTLEIQRTEQGDSAMYLCASSLSGRPPYEQYFGPGTRLTVT.

This clone occurred a few times. The chain carries TRBV25-1 and TRBJ2-1; TRBD2 matches at 8 bases. V shed 3 bases and J 4 bases; nucleotides not matched to a gene: 5. Germline V gene data show CDR1 as MGHDK and CDR2 as SYGVNS. The CDR3 totals 15 residues. The chain's CDR3 is CASSDRSGTYNEQFF. The CDR3 DNA reads TGTGCCAGCAGTGATCGTAGCGGGACTTACAATGAGCAGTTCTTC. The full variable domain, completed using reference TRBV25-1 and TRBJ2-1, is EADIYQTPRYLVIGTGKKITLECSQTMGHDKMYWYQQDPGMELHLIHYSYGVNSTEKGDLSSESTVSRIRTEHFPLTLESARPSHTSQYLCASSDRSGTYNEQFFGPGTRLTVL.

The chain joins TRBV29-1 to TRBJ2-1; 10 bases fit TRBD2. The V segment lost 3 bases and the J segment 6 bases; nucleotides outside the gene matches: 5. The length of the CDR3 is 14 residues. Germline CDR1 is SQVTM and CDR2 is ANQGSEA. CDR3 sequence: CSVDTSGVINEQFF. CDR3 nucleotide sequence: TGCAGCGTTGATACTAGCGGGGTTATCAATGAGCAGTTCTTC.

The chain joins TRBV14 to TRBJ2-5; 11 nucleotides match TRBD2. The CDR3 contains 18 residues. The V gene end was trimmed by 1 base and the J gene end by 5 bases; junction bases not matched to a gene: 12. In germline, CDR1 is SGHDN, CDR2 FVKESK. The DNA of the CDR3 is TGTGCCAGCAGCCAAGTGGAAATAGCGGGAGGGCCAGCGGAGACCCAGTACTTC. Its translation: CASSQVEIAGGPAETQYF.

The rearrangement links TRBV6-1 to TRBJ1-2; D not certain. There are 13 residues in the CDR3. The ends were cut back, 1 base at V and 4 bases at J, with 7 bases in the middle. Looked up from germline, CDR1 is MNHNS and CDR2 is SASEGT. CDR3 nucleotide sequence: TGTGCCAGCAGTGAAGGTTACAGCTATGGCTACACCTTC. Its translation: CASSEGYSYGYTF.